Below, 25 T cell receptor beta chains from the same sample are listed, as sequenced in a study of shared clonotypes between healthy human individuals. Clones were read by immunoSEQ multiplex PCR, and TCRdb kept only the in-frame ones, dropping some. Here the sample spans 950,000 to 1,200,000 clones, 77% being singletons. The sequenced material came from memory CD4+ T cells from PBMCs. Sample subset: CD45RA-negative fraction. These receptors all stem from a young man in good health. Some clones in this sample may be carry-over from other donors' samples.

This clone was picked up one time. V gene TRBV5-6 combines with J gene TRBJ2-3; 8 bases line up with TRBD2. J was trimmed by 0 bases and V by 0 bases; bases with no gene match: 6. CDR1 and CDR2 (germline): SGHDT, YYEEEE. This CDR3 comprises 17 residues. Written as DNA, the CDR3 is TGTGCCAGCAGCTTGGGGCCTCCTAGCGGGAGCACAGATACGCAGTATTTT. It codes for CASSLGPPSGSTDTQYF.

The genes are TRBV5-4 and TRBJ2-5, with D possibly being TRBD1 or TRBD2 (5 bases each). Germline CDR1 SGHNT, CDR2 YYREEE (reference sequence). The CDR3 has 13 amino acids. Trimming took off 4 bases at V and 1 base at J, with 8 bases between the two ends. The CDR3 nucleotides are TGTGCCAGCAGCGGGGGTAGCCAAGAGACCCAGTACTTC. Protein sequence: CASSGGSQETQYF.

This chain connects TRBV28 to TRBJ2-6; 7 nucleotides match TRBD1. The CDR3 sequence is 17 residues long. The V gene end was trimmed by 5 bases and the J gene end by 4 bases; junction bases not matched to a gene: 11. The V gene's germline CDR1 is MDHEN and CDR2 SYDVKM. The CDR3 spells CASSPTGVLSGANVLTF. CDR3 bases: TGTGCCAGCAGTCCCACAGGGGTTTTGTCCGGGGCCAACGTCCTGACTTTC.

This chain links TRBV7-6 with TRBJ1-2; 7 bases line up with TRBD1. The CDR3 totals 14 residues. Germline CDR1 reads SGHVS; CDR2 reads FNYEAQ. V was pared by 5 bases and J by 5 bases, with 8 bases of the junction left unmatched. CDR3 in amino acids: CASSAGGTAYGYTF. The CDR3 DNA follows: TGTGCCAGCAGCGCCGGAGGGACAGCTTATGGCTACACCTTC.

The chain uses TRBV28 and TRBJ2-1; TRBD2 might be the D (6 bases). The CDR3 contains 18 residues. V dropped 6 bases and J dropped 4 bases, with 25 bases sitting between them. CDR1 and CDR2 (germline): MDHEN, SYDVKM. The CDR3 coding sequence is TGTGCCAGCAGGCTAGGGGCAGGAGGCGGGGCCCCGTACAATGAGCAGTTCTTC. As protein: CASRLGAGGGAPYNEQFF.

Remarks on this clone: Within the sample, other DNA sequences also encode this same CDR3. The rearrangement links TRBV9 to TRBJ2-1, with D unresolved. Germline lookup yields CDR1 SGDLS and CDR2 YYNGEE. The CDR3 totals 13 residues. Trimming removed 0 bases from V and 3 bases from J, with 4 bases in between. CDR3 region: CASSVALYNEQFF. In DNA form, the CDR3 reads TGTGCCAGCAGCGTAGCACTCTACAATGAGCAGTTCTTC.

This clone was observed a handful of times. The chain has TRBV5-6 and TRBJ1-1; 9 positions agree with TRBD1. CDR1 SGHDT and CDR2 YYEEEE come from the germline V gene. The CDR3 runs 14 residues. The ends lost 3 bases at V and 1 base at J; junction bases unmatched: 1. This CDR3 reads CASSWDRANTEAFF. The DNA of the CDR3 is TGTGCCAGCAGCTGGGACAGGGCGAACACTGAAGCTTTCTTT.

The chain recombines TRBV5-1 with TRBJ2-4, with TRBD1 identical over 9 bases. V was pared by 0 bases and J by 1 base, with 14 bases of the junction left unmatched. Germline V gene sequence: CDR1 SGHRS, CDR2 YFSETQ. The CDR3 covers 20 residues. The CDR3 region is CASSLASGTGSDRAKNIQYF. CDR3 nucleotide sequence: TGCGCCAGCAGCTTGGCGTCTGGGACAGGGAGCGATCGGGCCAAAAACATTCAGTACTTC.

About this clone: A junction end diverges from the germline sequence, so it may reflect a read error. V gene TRBV10-3 combines with J gene TRBJ2-1; 8 nucleotides align to TRBD2. The V gene's germline CDR1 is ENHRY and CDR2 SYGVKD. The CDR3 runs to 14 residues. CDR3 in amino acids: CAIGEGTRGNEQFF. The CDR3 DNA reads TGTGCCATCGGTGAGGGGACTAGGGGAAATGAGCAGTTCTTC.

The sample holds many counts of this clone. Other nucleotide sequences in the sample specify the same CDR3. V is TRBV18 and J is TRBJ1-3; D call uncertain. CDR3 size: 16 residues. CDR1 KGHSH and CDR2 LQKENI come from the germline V gene. Trimming pared 0 bases from V and 0 bases from J, leaving 9 bases between. The CDR3 protein is CASSPPGRFSGNTIYF. The DNA for the CDR3 is TGTGCCAGCTCACCACCGGGCCGATTCTCTGGAAACACCATATATTTT.

Concerning this clone itself: This may be a read error: a much more frequent sequence differs by one nucleotide. The chain employs TRBV19 and TRBJ1-5; TRBD1 might be the D (6 bases). Between the trimmed V and J ends, which lost 10 bases and 0 bases, there was a span of 10 bases. The CDR3 extends over 13 amino acids. Germline CDR1 and CDR2: LNHDA and SQIVND (reference sequence). The CDR3 spells CATGTLSNQPQHF. DNA of the CDR3: TGTGCCACCGGGACACTTAGCAATCAGCCCCAGCATTTT.

This clone occurred a few times. The rearrangement joins TRBV5-6 to TRBJ1-4; D gene uncertain. Trimming shortened V by 0 bases and J by 3 bases, and 9 bases separated the two germline ends. CDR1 is SGHDT, CDR2 YYEEEE, per germline. The CDR3 spans 15 residues. The CDR3 loop is CASSLGGRPNEKLFF. As DNA, the CDR3 is TGTGCCAGCAGCTTGGGTGGGCGGCCTAATGAAAAACTGTTTTTT.

The J gene is TRBJ1-2, the V gene TRBV15; D uncertain. CDR1 is LNHNV, CDR2 YYDKDF, per germline (reference sequence). CDR3 length: 15 residues. The V end was cut by 3 bases, the J end by 0 bases, with 11 bases between. CDR3 amino acids: CATSRRRETNYGYTF. The DNA for the CDR3 is TGTGCCACCAGCAGGAGGAGGGAGACTAACTATGGCTACACCTTC.

The chain couples TRBV9 to TRBJ1-2; 9 bases line up with TRBD1. V shed 2 bases and J 3 bases; nucleotides not matched to a gene: 5. Looked up from germline, CDR1 is SGDLS and CDR2 is YYNGEE. The CDR3 is made up of 15 amino acids. CDR3 coding DNA: TGTGCCAGCAGCGTCGACAGGGGGAATTACTATGGCTACACCTTC. It specifies CASSVDRGNYYGYTF.

The rearrangement links TRBV7-8 to TRBJ2-3, with 15 positions matching TRBD2. Germline CDR1 is SGHVS and CDR2 is FQNEAQ. The J segment lost 3 bases and the V segment lost 5 bases, leaving 3 bases of the junction unmatched. CDR3 length: 16 residues. CDR3 DNA sequence: TGTGCCAGCAGCCTAGGGACTAGCGGGAGGACAGATACGCAGTATTTT. Its translation: CASSLGTSGRTDTQYF.

The chain combines TRBV2 with TRBJ1-5; 9 positions match TRBD1. The CDR3 is 14 amino acids. Losses at the gene ends were 8 bases for V and 7 bases for J; bases not matched to a gene: 9. The germline V gene encodes CDR1 SNHLY and CDR2 FYNNEI. The CDR3 loop is CASSMTGGEQPQHF. The CDR3 DNA is TGTGCCAGCTCCATGACAGGGGGAGAGCAGCCCCAGCATTTT.

This clone was observed a handful of times. V is TRBV15 and J is TRBJ2-1, with TRBD2 identical over 9 bases. The CDR3 has 14 amino acids. Germline trimming cut 8 bases from V and 4 bases from J; bases unmatched to any gene: 6. CDR1 LNHNV and CDR2 YYDKDF come from the germline V gene (reference sequence). The CDR3 sequence is CATARLAVYNEQFF. DNA for the CDR3: TGTGCCACCGCTAGACTAGCGGTTTACAATGAGCAGTTCTTC. Looking up the rest from reference TRBV15 and TRBJ2-1 gives the full variable domain: DAMVIQNPRYQVTQFGKPVTLSCSQTLNHNVMYWYQQKSSQAPKLLFHYYDKDFNNEADTPDNFQSRRPNTSFCFLDIRSPGLGDTAMYLCATARLAVYNEQFFGPGTRLTVL.

V usage is TRBV6-1 and J usage is TRBJ2-7, with D possibly called TRBD1 or TRBD2 (5 bases each). CDR1 is MNHNS and CDR2 is SASEGT in the germline V gene. V was shortened by 6 bases and J by 7 bases, with 16 bases between the two germline ends. The CDR3 runs to 13 residues. The CDR3 coding sequence is TGTGCCAGCAGCCGGGACGCCGTACGGGAGCAGTACTTC. The encoded protein is CASSRDAVREQYF.

This chain uses TRBV5-8 with TRBJ2-5, with 7 bases aligning to TRBD1. Losses at the gene ends were 0 bases for V and 4 bases for J; bases not matched to a gene: 6. Germline lookup yields CDR1 SGHTS and CDR2 YDEGEE. The CDR3 has 15 amino acids. CDR3 bases: TGTGCCAGCAGCTTGGGCCAGGGGGAGACAGAGACCCAGTACTTC. It codes for CASSLGQGETETQYF.

A few counts support this clone. DNA for the CDR3: TGTGCCAGCAGTTCACAGGGGTTGGAGAACACTGAAGCTTTCTTT. Amino acid sequence: CASSSQGLENTEAFF. The gene calls are TRBV2 and TRBJ1-1, with TRBD1 matching over 7 bases. The CDR3 is 15 amino acids. Germline V CDR1 and CDR2: SNHLY, FYNNEI. V shed 5 bases and J 1 base; nucleotides not matched to a gene: 7.

The rearrangement uses TRBV2 and TRBJ2-7, with TRBD1 identical over 8 bases. The CDR3 length is 13 residues. CDR1 and CDR2 from the germline V gene are SNHLY and FYNNEI. The junction had 4 bases not matched to a gene; V was cut back by 7 bases and J by 2 bases. Here the CDR3 DNA reads TGTGCCAGCATGACGGACAGGGCCTACGAGCAGTACTTC. Translating gives CASMTDRAYEQYF.

Many counts were recorded for this clone. CDR3 amino acids: CSVRAGAEQYF. In DNA form, the CDR3 reads TGCAGCGTTCGAGCAGGGGCCGAGCAGTACTTC. The J gene is TRBJ2-7, the V gene TRBV29-1; possible D gene TRBD1, 6 bases. Germline V lookup: CDR1 SQVTM, CDR2 ANQGSEA. This CDR3 has 11 residues. Trimming removed 5 bases at V and 6 bases at J, with 11 bases between.

The chain links TRBV11-1 to TRBJ2-7; D remains unclear. Germline V lookup: CDR1 SGHAT, CDR2 FQDESV (reference sequence). The V and J ends lost 5 bases and 2 bases respectively, with 10 bases between them. CDR3 length: 13 amino acids. In DNA form, the CDR3 reads TGTGCCAGCAGCCCGGGTGCCGCCTACGAGCAGTACTTC. Translated: CASSPGAAYEQYF.

This rearrangement joins TRBV28 to TRBJ2-7, with D perhaps TRBD2 (6 bases). Germline V gene sequence: CDR1 MDHEN, CDR2 SYDVKM. The germline V and J ends were trimmed by 2 bases and 1 base, with 12 bases remaining between them. The CDR3 is made up of 15 amino acids. The CDR3 DNA reads as TGTGCCAGCAGTTTAGGGAGTGGGGGGTCCTACGAGCAGTACTTC. Translation gives CASSLGSGGSYEQYF.

This clone was seen a single time. The chain is built from TRBV28 and TRBJ1-2; D is unresolved. Trimming pared 5 bases from V and 4 bases from J, leaving 8 bases between. CDR1 MDHEN and CDR2 SYDVKM come from the germline V gene. This CDR3 comprises 12 residues. In DNA, the CDR3 is TGTGCCAGCAGTACCAGTACCTATGGCTACACCTTC. It codes for CASSTSTYGYTF.